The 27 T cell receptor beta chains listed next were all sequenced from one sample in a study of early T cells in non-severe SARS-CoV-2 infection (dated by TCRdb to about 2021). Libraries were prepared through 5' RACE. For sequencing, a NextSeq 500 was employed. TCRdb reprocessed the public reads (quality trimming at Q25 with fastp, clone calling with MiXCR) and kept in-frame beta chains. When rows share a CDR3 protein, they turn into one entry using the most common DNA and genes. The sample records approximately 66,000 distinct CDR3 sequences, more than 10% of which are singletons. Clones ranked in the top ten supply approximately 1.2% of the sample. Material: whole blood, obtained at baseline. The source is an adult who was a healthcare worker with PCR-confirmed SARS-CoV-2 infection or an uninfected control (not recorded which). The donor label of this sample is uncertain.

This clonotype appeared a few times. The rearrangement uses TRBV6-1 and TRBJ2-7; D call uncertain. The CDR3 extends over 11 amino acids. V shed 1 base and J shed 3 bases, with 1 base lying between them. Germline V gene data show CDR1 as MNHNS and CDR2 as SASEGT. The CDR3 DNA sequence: TGTGCCAGCAGTGAAGACTACGAGCAGTACGTC. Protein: CASSEDYEQYV.

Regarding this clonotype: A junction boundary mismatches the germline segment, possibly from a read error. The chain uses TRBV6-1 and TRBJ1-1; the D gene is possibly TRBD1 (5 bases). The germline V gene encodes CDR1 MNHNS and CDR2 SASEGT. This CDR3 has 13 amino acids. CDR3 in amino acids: CASTELSGTEVFF. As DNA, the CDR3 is TGTGCCAGCACGGAGTTAAGCGGGACTGAAGTTTTCTTT.

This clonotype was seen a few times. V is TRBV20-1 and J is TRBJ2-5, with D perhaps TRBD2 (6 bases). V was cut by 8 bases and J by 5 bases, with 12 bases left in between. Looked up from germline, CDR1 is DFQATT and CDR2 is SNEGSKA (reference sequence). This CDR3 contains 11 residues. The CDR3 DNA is TGCAGTTATTTTGGGGGGGAGACCCAGTACTTC. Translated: CSYFGGETQYF.

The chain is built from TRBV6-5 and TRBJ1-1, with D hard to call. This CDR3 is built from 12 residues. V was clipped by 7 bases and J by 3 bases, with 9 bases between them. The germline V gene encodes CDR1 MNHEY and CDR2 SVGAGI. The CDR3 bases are TGTGCCAGCAAGAAGAGAGACACTGAAGCTTTCTTT. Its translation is CASKKRDTEAFF.

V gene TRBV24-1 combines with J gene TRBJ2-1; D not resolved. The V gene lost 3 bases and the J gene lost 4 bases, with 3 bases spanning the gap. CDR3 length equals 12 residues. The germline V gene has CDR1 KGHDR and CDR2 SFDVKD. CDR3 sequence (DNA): TGTGCCACCAGTGATACGTACAATGAGCAGTTCTTC. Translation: CATSDTYNEQFF.

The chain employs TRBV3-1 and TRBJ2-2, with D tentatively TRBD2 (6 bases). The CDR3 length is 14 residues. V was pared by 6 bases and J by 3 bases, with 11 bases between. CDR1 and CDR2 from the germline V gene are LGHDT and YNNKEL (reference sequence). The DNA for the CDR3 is TGTGCCAGCAGACCGACTAGAGACACCGGGGAGCTGTTTTTT. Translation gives CASRPTRDTGELFF.

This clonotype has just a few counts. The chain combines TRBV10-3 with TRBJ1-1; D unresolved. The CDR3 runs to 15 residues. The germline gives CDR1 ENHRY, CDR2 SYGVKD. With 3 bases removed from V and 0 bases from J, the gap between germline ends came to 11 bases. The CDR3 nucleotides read TGTGCCATCAGTGACCCCGGTACCTTGAACACTGAAGCTTTCTTT. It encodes CAISDPGTLNTEAFF.

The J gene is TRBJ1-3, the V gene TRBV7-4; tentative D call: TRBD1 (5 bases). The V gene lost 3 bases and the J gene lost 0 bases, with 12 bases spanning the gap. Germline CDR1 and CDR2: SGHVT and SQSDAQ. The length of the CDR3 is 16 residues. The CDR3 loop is CASSFWRGSSGNTIYF. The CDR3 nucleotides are TGTGCCAGCAGCTTTTGGAGGGGCAGCTCTGGAAACACCATATATTTT.

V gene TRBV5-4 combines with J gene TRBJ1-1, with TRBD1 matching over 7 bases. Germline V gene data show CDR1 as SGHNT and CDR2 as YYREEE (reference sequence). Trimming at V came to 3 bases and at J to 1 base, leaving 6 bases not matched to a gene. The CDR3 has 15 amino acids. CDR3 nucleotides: TGTGCCAGCAGCTCCGGACAGGTCCCGAACACTGAAGCTTTCTTT. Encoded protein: CASSSGQVPNTEAFF.

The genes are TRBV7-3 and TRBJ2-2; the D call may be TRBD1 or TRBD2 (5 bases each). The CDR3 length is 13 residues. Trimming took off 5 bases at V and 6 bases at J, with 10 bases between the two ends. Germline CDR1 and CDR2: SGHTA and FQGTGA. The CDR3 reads CASSLGGSGELFF. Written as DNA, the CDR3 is TGTGCCAGCAGCCTTGGGGGATCCGGGGAGCTGTTTTTT.

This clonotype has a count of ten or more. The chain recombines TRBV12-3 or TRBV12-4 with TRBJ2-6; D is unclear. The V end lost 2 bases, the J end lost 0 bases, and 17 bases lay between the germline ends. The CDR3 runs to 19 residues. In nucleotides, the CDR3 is TGTGCCAGCAGTTTAAGTCTAGGGAACCCTTCCTCTGGGGCCAACGTCCTGACTTTC. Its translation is CASSLSLGNPSSGANVLTF.

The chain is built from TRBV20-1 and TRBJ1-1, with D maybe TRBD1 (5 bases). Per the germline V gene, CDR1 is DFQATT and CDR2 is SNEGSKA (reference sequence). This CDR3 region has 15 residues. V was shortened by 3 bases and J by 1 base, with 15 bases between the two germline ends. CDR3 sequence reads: CSASRGARTNTEAFF. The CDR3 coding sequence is TGCAGTGCTAGTCGGGGCGCACGGACGAACACTGAAGCTTTCTTT.

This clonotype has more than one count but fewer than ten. As DNA, the CDR3 is TGTGCCAGCTCCCTGGGGGGACTAGCGTCGAAAAACATTCAGTACTTC. Translation gives CASSLGGLASKNIQYF. V and J are TRBV28 and TRBJ2-4, with 10 bases identical to TRBD2. The junction had 11 bases not matched to a gene; V was cut back by 8 bases and J by 4 bases. Germline loops: CDR1 MDHEN, CDR2 SYDVKM. The length of the CDR3 is 16 residues.

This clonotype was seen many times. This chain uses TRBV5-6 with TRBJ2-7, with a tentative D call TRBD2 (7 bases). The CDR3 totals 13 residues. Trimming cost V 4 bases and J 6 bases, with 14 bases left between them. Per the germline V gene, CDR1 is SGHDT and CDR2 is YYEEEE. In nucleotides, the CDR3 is TGTGCCAGCAGCCCTGGGGGGGCGGGCGAGCAGTACGTC. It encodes CASSPGGAGEQYV.

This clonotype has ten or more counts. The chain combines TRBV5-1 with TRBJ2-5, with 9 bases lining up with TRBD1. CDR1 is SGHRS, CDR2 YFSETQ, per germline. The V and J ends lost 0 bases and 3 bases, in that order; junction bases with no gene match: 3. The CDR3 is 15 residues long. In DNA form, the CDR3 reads TGCGCCAGCAGCTTGGGGGACAGGGAGGAAGAGACCCAGTACTTC. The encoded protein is CASSLGDREEETQYF.

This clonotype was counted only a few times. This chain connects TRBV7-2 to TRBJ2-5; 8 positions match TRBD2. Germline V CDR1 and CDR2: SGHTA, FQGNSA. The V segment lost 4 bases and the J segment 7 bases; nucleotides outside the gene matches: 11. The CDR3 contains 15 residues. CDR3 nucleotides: TGTGCCAGCAGCTCGGCGGGGGGCCAGCTTGGGACCCAGTACTTC. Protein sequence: CASSSAGGQLGTQYF.

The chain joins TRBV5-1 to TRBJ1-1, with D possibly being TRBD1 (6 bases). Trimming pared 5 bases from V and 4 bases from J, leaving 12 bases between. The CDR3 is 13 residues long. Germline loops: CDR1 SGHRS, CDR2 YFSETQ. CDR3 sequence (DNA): TGCGCCAGCAGTCCCGGACAGTCCACTGAAGCTTTCTTT. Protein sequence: CASSPGQSTEAFF.

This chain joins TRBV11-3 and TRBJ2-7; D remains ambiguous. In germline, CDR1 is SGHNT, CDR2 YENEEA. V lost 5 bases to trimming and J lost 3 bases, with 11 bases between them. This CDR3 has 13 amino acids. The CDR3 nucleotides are TGTGCCAGCAGCCCCCGGACCCTCTACGAGCAGTACGTC. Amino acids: CASSPRTLYEQYV.

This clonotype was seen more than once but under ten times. The DNA of the CDR3 is TGTGCCAGCAGCCAAGGGACACCAGGGGGCCGACGGGACACTGAAGCTTTCTTT. Translated, it gives CASSQGTPGGRRDTEAFF. The chain combines TRBV3-1 with TRBJ1-1, with TRBD1 matching over 8 bases. CDR3 length: 18 amino acids. Trimming at V came to 1 base and at J to 3 bases, leaving 13 bases not matched to a gene. Germline V gene data show CDR1 as LGHDT and CDR2 as YNNKEL (reference sequence).

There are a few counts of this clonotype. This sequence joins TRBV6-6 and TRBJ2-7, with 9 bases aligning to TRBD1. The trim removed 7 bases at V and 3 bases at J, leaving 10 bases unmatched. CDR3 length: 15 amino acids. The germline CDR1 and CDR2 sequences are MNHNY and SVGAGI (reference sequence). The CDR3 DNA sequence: TGTGCCAGCACAGAAGGACAGGGGTATGTCTACGAGCAGTACGTC. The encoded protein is CASTEGQGYVYEQYV.

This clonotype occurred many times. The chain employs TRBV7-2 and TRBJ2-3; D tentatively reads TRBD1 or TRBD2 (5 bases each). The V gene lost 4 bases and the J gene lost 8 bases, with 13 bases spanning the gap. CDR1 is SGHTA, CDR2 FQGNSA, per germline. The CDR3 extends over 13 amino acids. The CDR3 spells CASSSPGRGTQYF. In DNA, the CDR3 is TGTGCCAGCAGCTCACCGGGACGAGGTACGCAGTATTTT. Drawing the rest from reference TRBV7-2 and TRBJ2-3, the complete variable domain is GAGVSQSPSNKVTEKGKDVELRCDPISGHTALYWYRQSLGQGLEFLIYFQGNSAPDKSGLPSDRFSAERTGGSVSTLTIQRTQQEDSAVYLCASSSPGRGTQYFGPGTRLTVL.

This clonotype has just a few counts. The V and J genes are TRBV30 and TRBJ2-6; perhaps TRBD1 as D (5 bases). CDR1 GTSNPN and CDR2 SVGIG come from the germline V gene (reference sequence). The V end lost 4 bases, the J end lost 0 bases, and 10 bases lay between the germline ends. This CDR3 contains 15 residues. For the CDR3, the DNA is TGTGCCTGGACCAGACAGAGCTCTGGGGCCAACGTCCTGACTTTC. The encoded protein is CAWTRQSSGANVLTF. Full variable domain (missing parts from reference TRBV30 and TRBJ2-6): SQTIHQWPATLVQPVGSPLSLECTVEGTSNPNLYWYRQAAGRGLQLLFYSVGIGQISSEVPQNLSASRPQDRQFILSSKKLLLSDSGFYLCAWTRQSSGANVLTFGAGSRLTVL.

CDR3: CASSLGRAGGPQETQYF. In DNA, the CDR3 is TGTGCCAGCAGCTTAGGGAGGGCTGGGGGACCCCAAGAGACCCAGTACTTC. The chain links TRBV7-7 to TRBJ2-5; weak D call: TRBD2 (6 bases). Trimming pared 1 base from V and 1 base from J, leaving 16 bases between. The germline V gene encodes CDR1 SSHAT and CDR2 FNYEAQ (reference sequence). CDR3 length equals 17 residues.

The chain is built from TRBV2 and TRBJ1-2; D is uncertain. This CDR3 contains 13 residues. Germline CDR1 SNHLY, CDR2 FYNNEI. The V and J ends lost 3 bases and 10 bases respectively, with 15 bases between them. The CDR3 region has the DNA TGTGCCAGCAGTGAGGCAGGCCTCTATCCCTACACCTTC. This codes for CASSEAGLYPYTF.

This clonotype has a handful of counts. Here the CDR3 reads CASSPFYGGNQPQHF. CDR3 sequence (DNA): TGTGCCAGCAGCCCGTTTTATGGGGGAAATCAGCCCCAGCATTTT. This chain links TRBV2 with TRBJ1-5; D is possibly TRBD1 (5 bases). V was shortened by 6 bases and J by 4 bases, with 16 bases between the two germline ends. The CDR3 extends over 15 amino acids. CDR1 and CDR2 (germline): SNHLY, FYNNEI.

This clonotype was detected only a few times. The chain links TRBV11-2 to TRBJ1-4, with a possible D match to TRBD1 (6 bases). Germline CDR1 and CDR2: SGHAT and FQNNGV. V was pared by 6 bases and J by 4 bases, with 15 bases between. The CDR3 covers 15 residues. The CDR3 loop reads CASSFGQLHNEKLFF. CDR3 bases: TGTGCCAGCAGTTTCGGACAGCTCCATAATGAAAAACTGTTTTTT.

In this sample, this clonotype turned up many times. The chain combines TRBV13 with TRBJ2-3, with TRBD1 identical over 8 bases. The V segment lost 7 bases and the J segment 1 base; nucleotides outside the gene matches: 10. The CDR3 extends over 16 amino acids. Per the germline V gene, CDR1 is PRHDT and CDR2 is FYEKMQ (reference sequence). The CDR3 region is CASIVWSGGGTDTQYF. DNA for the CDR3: TGTGCCAGCATCGTTTGGTCAGGGGGCGGCACAGATACGCAGTATTTT.